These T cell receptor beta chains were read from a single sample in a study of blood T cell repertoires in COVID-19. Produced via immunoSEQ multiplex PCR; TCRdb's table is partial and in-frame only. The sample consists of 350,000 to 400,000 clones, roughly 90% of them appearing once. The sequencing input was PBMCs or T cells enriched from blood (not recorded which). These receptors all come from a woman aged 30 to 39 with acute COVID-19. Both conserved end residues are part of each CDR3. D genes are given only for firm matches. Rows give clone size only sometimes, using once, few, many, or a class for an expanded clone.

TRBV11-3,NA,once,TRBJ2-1,TGTGCCAGCAGCTTAGAGGGAGGTCCCTACAATGAGCAGTTCTTC,CASSLEGGPYNEQFF
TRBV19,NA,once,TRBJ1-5,TGTGCCAGTATCGACAGAGGATATAGCAATCAGCCCCAGCATTTT,CASIDRGYSNQPQHF
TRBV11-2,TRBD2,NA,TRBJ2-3,TGTGCCAGCAGCTTAAGTGACGGGAGGAATACGCAGTATTTT,CASSLSDGRNTQYF
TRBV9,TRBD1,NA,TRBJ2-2,TGTGCCAGCAGCACCGGACAGGCCACCGGGGAGCTGTTTTTT,CASSTGQATGELFF
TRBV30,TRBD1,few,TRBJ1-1,TGTGCCTGGAGTCCGGGACAGTTCACTGAAGCTTTCTTT,CAWSPGQFTEAFF
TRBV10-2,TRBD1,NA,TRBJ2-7,TGCGCCAGCAGTGAGAGGGGGCCCCGGGACAGGGCTTACGAGCAGTACTTC,CASSERGPRDRAYEQYF
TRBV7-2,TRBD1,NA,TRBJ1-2,TGTGCCAGCAGCTTAGAGACAGGGCAGTACTATGGCTACACCTTC,CASSLETGQYYGYTF
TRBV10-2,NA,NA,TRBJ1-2,TGCGCCAGCAGTGCCTCGGACAGACAATATGGCTACACCTTC,CASSASDRQYGYTF
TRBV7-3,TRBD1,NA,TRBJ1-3,TGTGCCAGCAGCTTACGCGGAACCCGGGACAGGGTGGAAAACACCATATATTTT,CASSLRGTRDRVENTIYF
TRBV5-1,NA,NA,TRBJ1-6,TGCGCCAGCAGTCGGGAGGGGGATTCGTATTCACCCCTCCACTTT,CASSREGDSYSPLHF
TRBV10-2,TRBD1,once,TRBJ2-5,TGCGCCACCAAGGACAGGGTTGAGACCCAGTACTTC,CATKDRVETQYF
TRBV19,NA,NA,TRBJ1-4,TGTGCCAGTCGGTCAGGGGTTTATGAAAAACTGTTTTTT,CASRSGVYEKLFF